The 4 T cell receptor beta chains below were found in one sample sequenced in a study of blood T cell repertoires in COVID-19. The data were produced by immunoSEQ multiplex PCR, yet TCRdb's version contains in-frame clones alone and is incomplete. The sample yields under 300,000 clones, about three quarters seen once. Sequences were obtained from peripheral blood. The receptors shown here come from an elderly woman with acute or convalescent COVID-19.

This clone was detected only a few times. The chain uses TRBV19 and TRBJ1-1, with D maybe TRBD1 (5 bases). Per germline, CDR1 LNHDA and CDR2 SQIVND (reference sequence). The CDR3 is made up of 14 amino acids. V lost 4 bases to trimming and J lost 1 base, with 10 bases between them. The CDR3 spells CASSTLGGNTEAFF. The CDR3 region has the DNA TGTGCCAGTAGTACATTGGGGGGGAACACTGAAGCTTTCTTT.

This clone has a single count. The rearrangement links TRBV6-2 or TRBV6-3 to TRBJ2-1, with D possibly TRBD2 on 5 matching bases. Germline V gene data show CDR1 as MNHEY and CDR2 as SVGEGT. This CDR3 region has 12 residues. V lost 0 bases, J lost 10 bases, and 7 bases lay in between. Here the CDR3 reads CASSYSRAEQFF. The CDR3 DNA follows: TGTGCCAGCAGTTACTCGCGGGCGGAGCAGTTCTTC.

CDR3 coding DNA: TGCGCCAGCAGCTTGGTTGGCAATACGCAGTATTTT. Translating gives CASSLVGNTQYF. The rearrangement uses TRBV5-1 and TRBJ2-3; D call uncertain. The germline gives CDR1 SGHRS, CDR2 YFSETQ. The length of the CDR3 is 12 residues. V shed 0 bases and J shed 7 bases, with 6 bases lying between them.

At least ten counts were recorded for this clone. CDR3 coding DNA: TGCGCCAGCAGCTCGGACAGGGTGGGCCCCCTTAACACTGAAGCTTTCTTT. It translates to CASSSDRVGPLNTEAFF. This chain joins TRBV5-1 and TRBJ1-1, with 8 bases that match TRBD1. Germline values: CDR1 SGHRS, CDR2 YFSETQ. The junction had 12 bases not matched to a gene; V was cut back by 3 bases and J by 2 bases. The CDR3 spans 17 residues.